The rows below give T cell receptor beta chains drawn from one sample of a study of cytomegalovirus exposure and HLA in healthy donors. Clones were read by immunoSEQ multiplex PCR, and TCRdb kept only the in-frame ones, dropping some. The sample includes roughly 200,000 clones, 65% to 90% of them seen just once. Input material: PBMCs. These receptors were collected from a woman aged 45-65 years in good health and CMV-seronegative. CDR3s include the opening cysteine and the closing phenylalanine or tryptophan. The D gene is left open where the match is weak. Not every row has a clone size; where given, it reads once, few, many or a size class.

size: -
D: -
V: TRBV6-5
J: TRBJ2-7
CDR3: CASSSNPSVYEQYF
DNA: TGTGCCAGCAGTTCCAATCCCAGCGTGTACGAGCAGTACTTC

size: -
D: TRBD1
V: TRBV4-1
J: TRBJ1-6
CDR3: CASSGGPHSPLHF
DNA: TGCGCCAGCTCAGGGGGCCCGCACTCACCCCTCCACTTT

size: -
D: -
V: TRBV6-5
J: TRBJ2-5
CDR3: CASSYGRKQETQYF
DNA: TGTGCCAGCAGTTACGGCAGGAAACAAGAGACCCAGTACTTC

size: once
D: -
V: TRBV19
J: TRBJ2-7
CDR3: CASCCTGYEQYF
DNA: TGTGCGTCGTGTTGCACGGGCTACGAGCAGTACTTC

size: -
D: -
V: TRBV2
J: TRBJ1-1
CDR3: CASSVIRTEAFF
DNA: TGTGCCAGCAGTGTTATCAGGACTGAAGCTTTCTTT

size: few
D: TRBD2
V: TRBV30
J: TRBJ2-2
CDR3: CASRTGLVNTGELFF
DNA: TGTGCCTCAAGAACAGGACTAGTGAACACCGGGGAGCTGTTTTTT

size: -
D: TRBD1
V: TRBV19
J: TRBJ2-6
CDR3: CASSWDRNILGANVLTF
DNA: TGTGCCAGTAGTTGGGACAGGAATATTTTGGGGGCCAACGTCCTGACTTTC

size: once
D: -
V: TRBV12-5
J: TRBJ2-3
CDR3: CASGLVLPDTQYF
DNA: TGTGCTAGTGGTTTGGTACTCCCAGATACGCAGTATTTT

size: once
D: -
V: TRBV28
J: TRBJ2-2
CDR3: CASRPGGTTGELFF
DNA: TGTGCCAGCAGACCCGGCGGGACCACCGGGGAGCTGTTTTTT

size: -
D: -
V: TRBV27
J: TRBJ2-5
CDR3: CASSPLGGGGDQETQYF
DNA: TGTGCCAGCAGCCCTCTCGGAGGGGGAGGGGATCAAGAGACCCAGTACTTC

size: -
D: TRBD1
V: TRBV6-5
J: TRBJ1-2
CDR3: CASSRLRQGTSGYTF
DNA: TGTGCCAGCAGCCGCCTCCGACAGGGTACGTCCGGCTACACCTTC

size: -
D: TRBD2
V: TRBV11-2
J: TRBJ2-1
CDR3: CASSLSSGSYNEQFF
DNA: TGTGCCAGCAGCTTATCTAGCGGGTCTTACAATGAGCAGTTCTTC

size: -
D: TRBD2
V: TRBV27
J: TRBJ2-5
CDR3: CASSPRTSGILETQYF
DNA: TGTGCCAGCAGCCCCAGGACTAGCGGGATTTTGGAGACCCAGTACTTC

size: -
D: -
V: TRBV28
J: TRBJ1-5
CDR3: CASSLSGNQPQHF
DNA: TGTGCCAGCAGTTTATCGGGGAATCAGCCCCAGCATTTT

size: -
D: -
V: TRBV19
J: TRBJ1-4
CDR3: CASSIDTSEKLFF
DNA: TGTGCCAGTAGTATAGACACAAGTGAAAAACTGTTTTTT

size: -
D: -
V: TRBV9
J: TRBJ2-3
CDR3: CASSLQVTSLTDTQYF
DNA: TGTGCCAGCAGTCTGCAGGTAACCTCCCTCACAGATACGCAGTATTTT

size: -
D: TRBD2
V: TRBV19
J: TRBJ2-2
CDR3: CASSDRLAGGTGELFF
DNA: TGTGCCAGTAGCGACAGGCTAGCGGGAGGCACCGGGGAGCTGTTTTTT

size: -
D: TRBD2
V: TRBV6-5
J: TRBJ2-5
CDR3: CASSYGGLAGEETQYF
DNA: TGTGCCAGCAGTTACGGGGGGCTAGCGGGAGAGGAGACCCAGTACTTC

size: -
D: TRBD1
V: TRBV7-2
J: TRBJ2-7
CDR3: CASSLGTGDEQYF
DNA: TGTGCCAGCAGCCTCGGGACAGGTGACGAGCAGTACTTC

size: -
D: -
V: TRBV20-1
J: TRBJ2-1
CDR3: CSAAPGNEQFF
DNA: TGCAGTGCTGCCCCCGGCAATGAGCAGTTCTTC

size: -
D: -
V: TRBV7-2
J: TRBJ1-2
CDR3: CASSLGGSVHGYTF
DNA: TGTGCCAGCAGCTTAGGAGGGTCGGTTCATGGCTACACCTTC

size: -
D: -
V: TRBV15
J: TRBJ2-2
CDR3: CATSSRGGEGVGELFF
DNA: TGTGCCACCAGCAGCCGAGGGGGAGAAGGCGTCGGGGAGCTGTTTTTT

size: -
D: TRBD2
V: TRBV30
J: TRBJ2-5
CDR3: CAWNRGGWETQYF
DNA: TGTGCCTGGAATCGGGGGGGTTGGGAGACCCAGTACTTC

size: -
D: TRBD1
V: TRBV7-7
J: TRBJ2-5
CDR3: CASSMTGAGETQYF
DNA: TGTGCCAGCAGCATGACAGGGGCGGGCGAGACCCAGTACTTC

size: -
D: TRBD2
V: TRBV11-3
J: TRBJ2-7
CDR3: CASSLGGLAGGAEQYF
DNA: TGTGCCAGCAGCTTAGGGGGACTAGCGGGAGGTGCCGAGCAGTACTTC

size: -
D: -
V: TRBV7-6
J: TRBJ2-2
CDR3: CASSSTVVMGELFF
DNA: TGTGCCAGCAGCTCTACGGTCGTGATGGGGGAGCTGTTTTTT

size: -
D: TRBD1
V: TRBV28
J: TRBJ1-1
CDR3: CASSPGQGAVEAFF
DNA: TGTGCCAGCAGCCCGGGACAGGGGGCTGTTGAAGCTTTCTTT

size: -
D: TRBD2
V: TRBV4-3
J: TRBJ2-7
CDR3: CASSQEAGGTYEQYF
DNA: TGCGCCAGCAGCCAGGAAGCGGGAGGGACCTACGAGCAGTACTTC

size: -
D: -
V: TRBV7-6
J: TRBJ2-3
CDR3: CASSSRESTDTQYF
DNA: TGTGCCAGCAGTTCCCGAGAGAGCACAGATACGCAGTATTTT

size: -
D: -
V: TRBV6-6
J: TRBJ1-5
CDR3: CASSPQGYSNQPQHF
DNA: TGTGCCAGCAGCCCCCAGGGATATAGCAATCAGCCCCAGCATTTT

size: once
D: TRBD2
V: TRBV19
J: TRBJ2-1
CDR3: CASSIDMASGRVRSSYNEQFF
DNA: TGTGCCAGTAGTATAGACATGGCTAGCGGGAGGGTCCGTAGCTCCTACAATGAGCAGTTCTTC

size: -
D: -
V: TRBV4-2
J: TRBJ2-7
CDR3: CASSQEAGPYEQYF
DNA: TGTGCCAGCAGCCAAGAGGCAGGCCCTTACGAGCAGTACTTC

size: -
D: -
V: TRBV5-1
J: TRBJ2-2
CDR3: CASSPAGQINTGELFF
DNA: TGCGCCAGCAGCCCGGCGGGACAGATAAACACCGGGGAGCTGTTTTTT

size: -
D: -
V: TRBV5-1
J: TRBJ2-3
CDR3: CASSFGRSTDTQYF
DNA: TGCGCCAGCAGCTTCGGCCGGAGTACAGATACGCAGTATTTT

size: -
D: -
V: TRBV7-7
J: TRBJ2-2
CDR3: CASSLLAYTGELFF
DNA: TGTGCCAGCAGCTTATTAGCGTACACCGGGGAGCTGTTTTTT

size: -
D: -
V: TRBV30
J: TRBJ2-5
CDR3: CAWSAFSAVERETQYF
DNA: TGTGCCTGGAGTGCTTTTTCGGCGGTCGAACGGGAGACCCAGTACTTC

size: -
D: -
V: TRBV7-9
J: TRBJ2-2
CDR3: CASSFDRPGELFF
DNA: TGTGCCAGCAGCTTCGACAGACCCGGGGAGCTGTTTTTT

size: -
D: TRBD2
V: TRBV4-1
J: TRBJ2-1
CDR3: CASSLSSGSFVNEQFF
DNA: TGCGCCAGCAGCCTGAGCAGCGGGAGCTTTGTGAATGAGCAGTTCTTC

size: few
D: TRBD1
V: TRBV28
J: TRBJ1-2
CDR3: CASVGQGTGRIYGYTF
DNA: TGTGCCAGCGTGGGGCAAGGGACAGGCCGAATCTATGGCTACACCTTC

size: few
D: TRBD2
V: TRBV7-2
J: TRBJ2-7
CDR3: CASSLAGLAGDEQYF
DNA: TGTGCCAGCAGCTTAGCGGGACTAGCGGGAGACGAGCAGTACTTC

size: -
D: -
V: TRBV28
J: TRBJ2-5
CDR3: CASRGPQETQYF
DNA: TGTGCCAGCAGGGGGCCCCAAGAGACCCAGTACTTC

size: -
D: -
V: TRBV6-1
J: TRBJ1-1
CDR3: CASNLELNTEAFF
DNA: TGTGCCAGCAATCTAGAGTTGAACACTGAAGCTTTCTTT

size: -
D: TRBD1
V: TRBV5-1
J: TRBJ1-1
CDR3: CASSLDRGATEAFF
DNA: TGCGCCAGCAGCTTGGACAGGGGTGCCACTGAAGCTTTCTTT

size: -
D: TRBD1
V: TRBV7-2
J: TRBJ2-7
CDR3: CASSRGTGRYEQYF
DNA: TGTGCCAGCAGCCGCGGGACAGGGCGGTACGAGCAGTACTTC